Detailed here is one TCR beta chain. Its antigen is unidentified. The PCR ran on 60 Vbeta and 13 Jbeta primers. The protocol was immunoSEQ multiplex PCR, while the TCRdb copy is restricted to in-frame clones and leaves out a portion. Among under 200,000 clones, 65% to 80% were seen once, and the ten largest hold approximately 0.69%. The CDR3 length is 14 residues. Per germline, CDR1 KGHSH and CDR2 LQKENI. The ends were cut back, 5 bases at V and 7 bases at J, with 12 bases in the middle. The entry originates in a study of cytomegalovirus exposure and HLA in healthy donors. Study summary: Roughly 180 million T cells yielded 117 million unique TCR beta sequences, as an earlier analysis found. Study-wide results and caveats: It was likely that a cluster of highly shared sequence variants was a sequencing artifact. The later analysis indicated that the majority of CMV-associated TCR beta chains appeared HLA-restricted. In a later analysis, specific HLA alleles were associated with over 15,000 TCR beta sequences at a 0.05 false discovery rate.

Sequenced sample: PBMCs. The chain has TRBV18 and TRBJ1-6, with unresolved D. The clonotype comes from a woman in her forties in good health and CMV-seronegative. The CDR3 region has the DNA TGTGCCAGCTCAGCGGGGTTGGACAATTCACCCCTCCACTTT. Its translation is CASSAGLDNSPLHF.